This is a list of T cell receptor beta chains from one sample in a study of T cell changes during pregnancy in multiple sclerosis. The table came from immunoSEQ multiplex PCR; TCRdb's copy has only in-frame clones and leaves some out. In the table there are around 56,000 clones, around 93% of which are singletons. The source was CD4+ T cells from peripheral blood mononuclear cells, collected in the first trimester of pregnancy. The receptors shown here come from a female donor with multiple sclerosis, enrolled in a pregnancy study. The CDR3 runs from the conserved cysteine through the conserved F or W. Each record gives: D gene, clone size, V gene, J gene, CDR3 DNA, CDR3 protein. D genes are given only for firm matches. Some rows mark clone size as missing; the rest say once, few, many or name a class of expanded clone.

>-|-|TRBV6-5|TRBJ2-7
TGTGCCAGCAGGCGAATTGGTTTCTCCTACGAGCAGTACTTC
CASRRIGFSYEQYF
>-|-|TRBV19|TRBJ2-2
TGTGCCAGTCGATCCCACCGGGATTCGAACACCGGGGAGCTGTTTTTT
CASRSHRDSNTGELFF
>TRBD1|-|TRBV18|TRBJ2-3
TGTGCCAATGGACAGGACACAGATACGCAGTATTTT
CANGQDTDTQYF
>TRBD1|few|TRBV10-3|TRBJ1-1
TGTGCCATCAGTGGGACAGGGGTTACTGAAGCTTTCTTT
CAISGTGVTEAFF
>-|-|TRBV11-2|TRBJ2-7
TGTGCCAGCACTATTAAATCCTACGAGCAGTACTTC
CASTIKSYEQYF
>-|few|TRBV10-3|TRBJ1-6
TGTGCCATCAGTGAGATGGGGGGTAATTCACCCCTCCACTTT
CAISEMGGNSPLHF
>TRBD1|-|TRBV2|TRBJ1-1
TGTGCCAGCAGAGCGGACAGGGGGGCCCATGACACTGAAGCTTTCTTT
CASRADRGAHDTEAFF
>TRBD1|-|TRBV29-1|TRBJ1-2
TGCAGCGTTGAGGGACAGGCGGGGGGCTACACCTTC
CSVEGQAGGYTF
>-|-|TRBV6-5|TRBJ1-2
TGTGCCAGCAGTTACTTGGGGGCAGGTGGCTACACCTTC
CASSYLGAGGYTF
>-|-|TRBV5-4|TRBJ1-2
TGTGCCAGCAGGTCGTTAAGGGGCAACTATGGCTACACCTTC
CASRSLRGNYGYTF
>TRBD2|-|TRBV4-2|TRBJ2-2
TGTGCCAGCAGCCAAGATTTTTTTGCTAGCGGGGGGATGGACACCGGGGAGCTGTTTTTT
CASSQDFFASGGMDTGELFF
>TRBD1|-|TRBV7-8|TRBJ2-3
TGTGCCAGCAGCCCGCCGGGACAGGAGACAGATACGCAGTATTTT
CASSPPGQETDTQYF
>-|-|TRBV6-6|TRBJ1-2
TGTGCCAGCAGTCAGGGGCAGACCTATGGCTACACCTTC
CASSQGQTYGYTF
>-|-|TRBV7-3|TRBJ2-3
TGTGCCAGCAGCTTACAGGGGATTAGCACAGATACGCAGTATTTT
CASSLQGISTDTQYF
>TRBD1|-|TRBV7-3|TRBJ2-1
TGTGCCAGCAGCTTGGGACAGGGCTTCGATGAGCAGTTCTTC
CASSLGQGFDEQFF
>-|-|TRBV6-4|TRBJ2-3
TGTGCCAGCAGTCCCACTCAGGGCTCAGATACGCAGTATTTT
CASSPTQGSDTQYF
>-|-|TRBV18|TRBJ1-1
TGTGCCAGCTCACCGTCAGGTGACACTGAAGCTTTCTTT
CASSPSGDTEAFF
>TRBD2|-|TRBV5-1|TRBJ2-3
TGCGCCAGCAGCTGGACTAGCGGGGGGGTGGTGGGCACAGATACGCAGTATTTT
CASSWTSGGVVGTDTQYF
>TRBD2|-|TRBV4-2|TRBJ2-5
TGTGCCAGCAGCCAAGAATGGGGGGGAATGGGGGAGACCCAGTACTTC
CASSQEWGGMGETQYF
>-|-|TRBV7-3|TRBJ2-1
TGTGCCAGCAGCTTCGCAGGGGCGAGGAATGAGCAGTTCTTC
CASSFAGARNEQFF